Each of the 20 T cell receptor beta chains below was sequenced from the same sample in a study of cytomegalovirus exposure and HLA in healthy donors (dated by TCRdb to about 2017). The library relied on the immunoSEQ multiplex PCR assay. For the multiplex PCR, a mixture combining 60 forward primers for TCR Vbeta segments and 13 reverse primers for TCR Jbeta segments was used. TCRdb carries this immuneACCESS record with in-frame sequences only. Its versions omit some clonotypes, under half of them owing to an unresolved V gene in the studies checked, with the rest unexplained. The sample has some 180,000 clones on record, around 78% of them singletons. Of the sample, under 2% falls within the top ten clones. The material sequenced was PBMCs. These receptors all come from a young man in good health and CMV-seronegative.

The V gene is TRBV2, the J gene TRBJ2-4; 8 nucleotides agree with TRBD2. Germline loops: CDR1 SNHLY, CDR2 FYNNEI. This CDR3 is built from 14 residues. V lost 11 bases and J lost 5; bases outside the gene matches: 11. Written as DNA, the CDR3 is TGTGCCGCGGGGGCGGGAGGTGGTCAAAACATTCAGTACTTC. Amino acids: CAAGAGGGQNIQYF.

V is TRBV27 and J is TRBJ1-6; 11 positions match TRBD1. The CDR3 sequence is 14 residues long. V shed 5 bases and J 10 bases; nucleotides not matched to a gene: 4. The germline CDR1 and CDR2 sequences are MNHEY and SMNVEV (reference sequence). The CDR3 DNA reads as TGTGCCAGCAGTGCCGGGACAGGGGGATCACCCCTCCACTTT. Translating it yields CASSAGTGGSPLHF.

This chain uses TRBV11-2 with TRBJ1-5, with 7 bases that match TRBD1. The germline CDR1 and CDR2 sequences are SGHAT and FQNNGV. V shed 1 base and J 4 bases; nucleotides not matched to a gene: 10. The CDR3 totals 17 residues. The CDR3 reads CASSLGQGLAGNQPQHF. The CDR3 coding sequence is TGTGCCAGCAGCTTAGGACAGGGCCTCGCGGGGAATCAGCCCCAGCATTTT.

This rearrangement joins TRBV11-2 to TRBJ2-5; D is unresolved. Trimming took 1 base from V and 5 from J, leaving 17 bases between them. The germline gives CDR1 SGHAT, CDR2 FQNNGV. The CDR3 spans 16 residues. CDR3 sequence (DNA): TGTGCCAGCAGCTTAGTATCCGTTGGTCGCAGGGAGACCCAGTACTTC. Its protein is CASSLVSVGRRETQYF.

The chain uses TRBV11-2 and TRBJ1-1, with D perhaps TRBD1 (5 bases). CDR1 and CDR2 from the germline V gene are SGHAT and FQNNGV. The V end was cut by 4 bases, the J end by 0 bases, with 18 bases between. The CDR3 covers 17 residues. The DNA of the CDR3 is TGTGCCAGCAGCTCTCGGTTAGGGGAGGATTTGAACACTGAAGCTTTCTTT. Protein sequence: CASSSRLGEDLNTEAFF.

This clone was observed a single time. The chain uses TRBV5-1 and TRBJ2-3, with 8 bases aligning to TRBD2. The V gene end was trimmed by 2 bases and the J gene end by 2 bases; junction bases not matched to a gene: 7. CDR3 length equals 16 residues. Germline CDR1 SGHRS, CDR2 YFSETQ. CDR3 coding DNA: TGCGCCAGCAGCTTCGGACTAGCCGCTCCCACAGATACGCAGTATTTT. It is translated as CASSFGLAAPTDTQYF. The variable domain in full, with the rest retrieved from reference TRBV5-1 and TRBJ2-3, is KAGVTQTPRYLIKTRGQQVTLSCSPISGHRSVSWYQQTPGQGLQFLFEYFSETQRNKGNFPGRFSGRQFSNSRSEMNVSTLELGDSALYLCASSFGLAAPTDTQYFGPGTRLTVL.

The V gene is TRBV7-9, the J gene TRBJ2-1; tentatively, D is TRBD1 (5 bases). Germline V CDR1 and CDR2: SEHNR, FQNEAQ (reference sequence). The CDR3 is 17 amino acids. Trimming shortened V by 2 bases and J by 9 bases, and 23 bases separated the two germline ends. The CDR3 is CASSLPFRQDPRGEQFF. As DNA, the CDR3 is TGTGCCAGCAGCTTACCGTTTCGTCAGGACCCAAGGGGTGAGCAGTTCTTC.

The chain is built from TRBV19 and TRBJ1-5; no definite D call. Germline CDR1 reads LNHDA; CDR2 reads SQIVND (reference sequence). The CDR3 sequence is 16 residues long. V was cut by 3 bases and J by 1 base, with 13 bases left in between. The CDR3 here is CASSIWPRGSNQPQHF. The CDR3 DNA is TGTGCCAGTAGTATTTGGCCCCGAGGAAGCAATCAGCCCCAGCATTTT. Full variable domain (outside the CDR3, taken from reference TRBV19 and TRBJ1-5): DGGITQSPKYLFRKEGQNVTLSCEQNLNHDAMYWYRQDPGQGLRLIYYSQIVNDFQKGDIAEGYSVSREKKESFPLTVTSAQKNPTAFYLCASSIWPRGSNQPQHFGDGTRLSIL.

The chain has TRBV28 and TRBJ1-4; D gene ambiguous. V lost 6 bases and J lost 0, with 8 bases in between. Per germline, CDR1 MDHEN and CDR2 SYDVKM. This CDR3 region has 14 residues. CDR3 residues: CASSSLSTNEKLFF. CDR3 DNA: TGTGCCAGCAGCTCGCTATCAACTAATGAAAAACTGTTTTTT.

This chain connects TRBV7-9 to TRBJ2-2; D is perhaps TRBD2 (5 bases). Germline V gives CDR1 SEHNR, CDR2 FQNEAQ (reference sequence). The CDR3 has 16 residues. Trimming took off 5 bases at V and 3 bases at J, with 16 bases between the two ends. The CDR3, as DNA: TGTGCCAGCAGCCCGTTGCCGCCGAGGGACACCGGGGAGCTGTTTTTT. Translation gives CASSPLPPRDTGELFF.

This chain joins TRBV4-2 and TRBJ1-1; 8 bases agree with TRBD1. The germline V gene encodes CDR1 LGHNA and CDR2 YNFKEQ. V was pared by 4 bases and J by 3 bases, with 7 bases of the junction left unmatched. The CDR3 contains 15 residues. CDR3 in amino acids: CASSLMDREDTEAFF. DNA for the CDR3: TGTGCCAGCAGCCTCATGGACAGGGAGGACACTGAAGCTTTCTTT.

The V call is TRBV5-1, the J call TRBJ2-5; 11 positions agree with TRBD2. V lost 3 bases, J lost 3 bases, and 4 bases stayed unmatched. The CDR3 extends over 15 amino acids. Per germline, CDR1 SGHRS and CDR2 YFSETQ. The CDR3 protein is CASSWGGLAEETQYF. The CDR3 DNA sequence: TGCGCCAGCAGCTGGGGGGGACTAGCGGAAGAGACCCAGTACTTC.

This clone was found once. The chain uses TRBV5-1 and TRBJ1-1; D call uncertain. The CDR3 runs 13 residues. Germline V lookup: CDR1 SGHRS, CDR2 YFSETQ. Trimming removed 4 bases from V and 6 bases from J, with 13 bases in between. In DNA form, the CDR3 reads TGCGCCAGCAGCCCGCCGGGAGTTCCTGAAGCTTTCTTT. Its translation: CASSPPGVPEAFF.

The V call is TRBV29-1, the J call TRBJ1-1, with D perhaps matching TRBD1 (6 bases). The CDR3 runs to 13 residues. V lost 4 bases to trimming and J lost 0 bases, with 9 bases between them. Per the germline V gene, CDR1 is SQVTM and CDR2 is ANQGSEA. CDR3 region: CSVVDRLNTEAFF. DNA for the CDR3: TGCAGCGTTGTGGACAGACTGAACACTGAAGCTTTCTTT.

The count of this clone is one. This sequence joins TRBV12-5 and TRBJ2-3; TRBD2 matches 10 bases. The CDR3 is 16 residues long. The V gene end was trimmed by 1 base and the J gene end by 2 bases; junction bases not matched to a gene: 3. Germline CDR1 is LGHNT and CDR2 is FRNRAP. The CDR3 is CASGLGTSGNTDTQYF. The CDR3 DNA follows: TGTGCTAGTGGTTTGGGAACTAGCGGGAACACAGATACGCAGTATTTT.

J is TRBJ2-1 and V is TRBV29-1; 8 nucleotides line up with TRBD2. Trimming at V came to 6 bases and at J to 7 bases, leaving 17 bases not matched to a gene. The CDR3 runs to 16 residues. Germline CDR1 and CDR2: SQVTM and ANQGSEA. CDR3 loop: CSVGDLGLGGFNEQFF. The CDR3 DNA follows: TGCAGCGTGGGGGACTTGGGACTAGGAGGATTTAATGAGCAGTTCTTC.

The V gene is TRBV5-1, the J gene TRBJ1-5; no clear D gene. The germline V and J ends were trimmed by 0 bases and 4 bases, with 8 bases remaining between them. Germline CDR1 and CDR2: SGHRS and YFSETQ. This CDR3 is 14 amino acids long. The CDR3 loop reads CASSLGGANQPQHF. The CDR3 DNA reads TGCGCCAGCAGCTTGGGTGGAGCAAATCAGCCCCAGCATTTT.

The V and J genes are TRBV13 and TRBJ2-5, with D possibly matching TRBD2 (5 bases). Between the trimmed V and J ends, which lost 4 bases and 0 bases, there was a span of 9 bases. This CDR3 has 14 residues. CDR1 PRHDT and CDR2 FYEKMQ come from the germline V gene (reference sequence). CDR3 protein: CASSSPGYQETQYF. In DNA, the CDR3 is TGTGCCAGCAGCTCACCGGGGTACCAAGAGACCCAGTACTTC.

The sample holds one count of this clone. The chain has TRBV5-1 and TRBJ1-6; D is ambiguous. There are 15 residues in the CDR3. Germline V gene lookup returns CDR1 SGHRS and CDR2 YFSETQ. With 1 base removed from V and 8 bases from J, the gap between germline ends came to 13 bases. CDR3 bases: TGCGCCAGCAGCTTGATCGGCGGGCGCGATTCACCCCTCCACTTT. Its translation: CASSLIGGRDSPLHF.

The chain couples TRBV19 to TRBJ2-1, with a tentative D call TRBD2 (6 bases). There are 12 residues in the CDR3. Per germline, CDR1 LNHDA and CDR2 SQIVND (reference sequence). Trimming removed 3 bases at V and 6 bases at J, with 6 bases between. The CDR3 DNA sequence: TGTGCCAGTAGTATCGGGGGCAATGAGCAGTTCTTC. Amino acid sequence: CASSIGGNEQFF.